The 21 T cell receptor beta chains given below trace back to one sample, sequenced in a study of OX40 agonist ivuxolimab in advanced cancers. The method was immunoSEQ multiplex PCR; TCRdb's version includes in-frame clones alone and lacks a portion of them. The sample records 70,000 to 95,000 clones, approximately 91% being singletons. This specimen consisted of CD4+ or CD8+ T cells sorted from blood, obtained in a trial of the OX40 agonist ivuxolimab. All receptors derive from an adult with an advanced solid tumor such as melanoma, head and neck, liver or kidney cancer.

This chain connects TRBV7-2 to TRBJ1-1; a possible D gene is TRBD1 (6 bases). Trimming removed 5 bases from V and 5 bases from J, with 15 bases in between. The germline V gene encodes CDR1 SGHTA and CDR2 FQGNSA. The CDR3 loop spans 14 amino acids. The CDR3 loop is CASSGPFRGTEAFF. CDR3 DNA: TGTGCCAGCAGCGGACCGTTCAGGGGTACTGAAGCTTTCTTT.

The CDR3 loop reads CASSVDRGIGETQYF. The CDR3 DNA sequence: TGTGCCAGCAGCGTAGACCGCGGGATCGGGGAGACCCAGTACTTC. This chain connects TRBV9 to TRBJ2-5; a possible D gene is TRBD2 (6 bases). With 0 bases removed from V and 5 bases from J, the gap between germline ends came to 14 bases. The CDR3 totals 15 residues. Looked up from germline, CDR1 is SGDLS and CDR2 is YYNGEE.

The chain employs TRBV18 and TRBJ2-6; 8 bases map to TRBD2. This CDR3 spans 19 amino acids. Germline V lookup: CDR1 KGHSH, CDR2 LQKENI. Trimming at V came to 5 bases and at J to 1 base, leaving 13 bases not matched to a gene. CDR3 sequence (DNA): TGTGCCAGCTCATTAGCGGGACGGGGACTTACATCTGGGGCCAACGTCCTGACTTTC. Its protein is CASSLAGRGLTSGANVLTF.

The chain carries TRBV2 and TRBJ2-1; D may be TRBD1 or TRBD2 (5 bases each). Germline CDR1 is SNHLY and CDR2 is FYNNEI. There are 15 residues in the CDR3. V gave up 6 bases and J gave up 3 bases, with 15 bases separating them. The CDR3 DNA is TGTGCCAGCAGGGAGTGGGACGGATTCTACAATGAGCAGTTCTTC. Its translation is CASREWDGFYNEQFF.

V gene TRBV27 combines with J gene TRBJ1-4; perhaps TRBD1 as D (6 bases). This CDR3 has 13 residues. Germline V gives CDR1 MNHEY, CDR2 SMNVEV (reference sequence). Trimming removed 3 bases from V and 8 bases from J, with 10 bases in between. CDR3 sequence (DNA): TGTGCCAGCAGTTTCCCTGGACAGGAAAAACTGTTTTTT. It yields the protein CASSFPGQEKLFF.

The sample holds a few counts of this clone. The J gene is TRBJ1-1, the V gene TRBV5-1; 7 bases are a match to TRBD1. Germline values: CDR1 SGHRS, CDR2 YFSETQ. The CDR3 consists of 14 residues. Trimming at V came to 6 bases and at J to 0 bases, leaving 5 bases not matched to a gene. CDR3 sequence (DNA): TGCGCCAGCACCGTGACAGGGATGAACACTGAAGCTTTCTTT. Its protein product is CASTVTGMNTEAFF.

The rearrangement links TRBV28 to TRBJ2-5; 8 bases align to TRBD1. The trim removed 5 bases at V and 3 bases at J, leaving 14 bases unmatched. The CDR3 runs to 17 residues. Germline-derived CDR1 and CDR2 are MDHEN and SYDVKM. In DNA form, the CDR3 reads TGTGCCAGCAGTAAACAACGATCCAACAGGGGGGAAGAGACCCAGTACTTC. Its translation: CASSKQRSNRGEETQYF.

V is TRBV5-1 and J is TRBJ1-6; D uncertain. Germline CDR1 is SGHRS and CDR2 is YFSETQ. Trimming took off 4 bases at V and 0 bases at J, with 14 bases between the two ends. There are 17 residues in the CDR3. In DNA, the CDR3 is TGCGCCAGCAGCCCCGGGAGCGGCAGCTCCTATAATTCACCCCTCCACTTT. Translation: CASSPGSGSSYNSPLHF.

Note on this clone: The sample carries other DNA sequences with the same CDR3. The rearrangement joins TRBV2 to TRBJ1-1; possible D gene TRBD1, 5 bases. This CDR3 region has 15 residues. The V end lost 6 bases, the J end lost 0 bases, and 14 bases lay between the germline ends. Germline CDR1 is SNHLY and CDR2 is FYNNEI. CDR3 DNA sequence: TGTGCCAGCAGACATGAGGGGCTCCTGAACACTGAAGCTTTCTTT. It encodes CASRHEGLLNTEAFF.

The chain uses TRBV5-6 and TRBJ1-3; no definite D call. The germline V and J ends were trimmed by 0 bases and 5 bases, with 12 bases remaining between them. The CDR3 sequence is 15 residues long. Per the germline V gene, CDR1 is SGHDT and CDR2 is YYEEEE. The CDR3 coding sequence is TGTGCCAGCAGCTTGGGTACAGCCTACAGAAACACCATATATTTT. Translation: CASSLGTAYRNTIYF.

Only a few counts were recorded for this clone. This rearrangement joins TRBV7-9 to TRBJ1-1; D not resolved. Germline-derived CDR1 and CDR2 are SEHNR and FQNEAQ (reference sequence). Deletions cut 1 base from V and 5 bases from J, with 8 bases between. The CDR3 totals 13 residues. The CDR3 reads CASSLGMETEAFF. Here the CDR3 DNA reads TGTGCCAGCAGCTTAGGAATGGAGACTGAAGCTTTCTTT.

The genes are TRBV6-6 and TRBJ2-7, with 7 bases lining up with TRBD1. Losses at the gene ends were 4 bases for V and 3 bases for J; bases not matched to a gene: 6. The CDR3 runs 14 residues. Germline CDR1 and CDR2: MNHNY and SVGAGI (reference sequence). The CDR3 sequence: CASSSQGDGYEQYF. CDR3 in DNA: TGTGCCAGCAGTTCCCAGGGGGATGGCTACGAGCAGTACTTC.

This chain joins TRBV11-3 and TRBJ1-4; D is perhaps TRBD1 (6 bases). Germline V gene sequence: CDR1 SGHNT, CDR2 YENEEA. V gave up 5 bases and J gave up 8 bases, with 12 bases separating them. The CDR3 consists of 13 residues. The CDR3 loop is CASSPRGAEKLFF. CDR3 sequence (DNA): TGTGCCAGCAGCCCCCGGGGGGCCGAAAAACTGTTTTTT. Based on the CDR3 plus reference TRBV11-3 and TRBJ1-4, the full variable domain is EAGVVQSPRYKIIEKKQPVAFWCNPISGHNTLYWYLQNLGQGPELLIRYENEEAVDDSQLPKDRFSAERLKGVDSTLKIQPAELGDSAVYLCASSPRGAEKLFFGSGTQLSVL.

The chain combines TRBV29-1 with TRBJ2-2; D possibly corresponds to TRBD1 (6 bases). Looked up from germline, CDR1 is SQVTM and CDR2 is ANQGSEA. The length of the CDR3 is 13 residues. V was shortened by 5 bases and J by 1 base, with 8 bases between the two germline ends. Here the CDR3 DNA reads TGCAGCGTTAAGGGACAGAACACCGGGGAGCTGTTTTTT. Protein sequence: CSVKGQNTGELFF.

This clone occurred once. The chain recombines TRBV28 with TRBJ1-1; TRBD1 matches 9 bases. Per germline, CDR1 MDHEN and CDR2 SYDVKM. V was pared by 5 bases and J by 1 base, with 11 bases of the junction left unmatched. The CDR3 has 17 amino acids. The CDR3, as DNA: TGTGCCAGCAGTAAATACAGGGGGCCCGGCTCGAACACTGAAGCTTTCTTT. As protein: CASSKYRGPGSNTEAFF. Full variable domain (missing parts from reference TRBV28 and TRBJ1-1): DVKVTQSSRYLVKRTGEKVFLECVQDMDHENMFWYRQDPGLGLRLIYFSYDVKMKEKGDIPEGYSVSREKKERFSLILESASTNQTSMYLCASSKYRGPGSNTEAFFGQGTRLTVV.

The rearrangement uses TRBV9 and TRBJ1-2; the D gene is possibly TRBD1 (6 bases). Trimming pared 0 bases from V and 0 bases from J, leaving 12 bases between. The CDR3 consists of 16 residues. From germline, CDR1 is SGDLS and CDR2 YYNGEE. The CDR3 nucleotides read TGTGCCAGCAGCGTAGTAGGACAGACAACTAACTATGGCTACACCTTC. This sequence encodes CASSVVGQTTNYGYTF.

The chain is built from TRBV27 and TRBJ2-2, with TRBD2 matching 7 bases. CDR3 size: 14 residues. The V gene's germline CDR1 is MNHEY and CDR2 SMNVEV (reference sequence). With V trimmed by 3 bases and J by 4 bases, 2 bases remained unmatched. The CDR3 is CASSFRTSTGELFF. CDR3 bases: TGTGCCAGCAGTTTCCGGACTAGCACCGGGGAGCTGTTTTTT.

The rearrangement joins TRBV18 to TRBJ1-5, with D unclear. V was trimmed by 6 bases and J by 0 bases, leaving 6 bases between them. CDR1 KGHSH and CDR2 LQKENI come from the germline V gene. The length of the CDR3 is 13 residues. In nucleotides, the CDR3 is TGTGCCAGCTCGTCTACTAGCAATCAGCCCCAGCATTTT. Residues: CASSSTSNQPQHF.

This clone has a single count. The CDR3 protein is CASSSTGGASYEQYF. The CDR3 region has the DNA TGTGCCAGCAGCTCTACAGGGGGCGCGTCTTACGAGCAGTACTTC. The chain employs TRBV5-4 and TRBJ2-7; 9 positions match TRBD1. The CDR3 loop spans 15 amino acids. Germline CDR1 SGHNT, CDR2 YYREEE (reference sequence). Trimming cost V 3 bases and J 4 bases; bases outside gene matches: 8.

V is TRBV11-2 and J is TRBJ2-5, with 12 bases that match TRBD1. The CDR3 has 18 amino acids. Germline loops: CDR1 SGHAT, CDR2 FQNNGV. The V and J ends lost 0 bases and 7 bases, in that order; junction bases with no gene match: 12. In nucleotides, the CDR3 is TGTGCCAGCAGCTTAGATCAGGCCGGGACAGGGGGCGCGGGGACCCAGTACTTC. Its protein is CASSLDQAGTGGAGTQYF.

This clone has a single count. Its ends do not fully match the called genes, so a read error is possible. Here the CDR3 DNA reads TGTGCCAGCAGCTCCGTAACCCACACTGAAGTTTTCTTT. Its translation is CASSSVTHTEVFF. This sequence joins TRBV7-2 and TRBJ1-1; D is ambiguous. The CDR3 contains 13 residues. The germline V gene has CDR1 SGHTA and CDR2 FQGNSA.